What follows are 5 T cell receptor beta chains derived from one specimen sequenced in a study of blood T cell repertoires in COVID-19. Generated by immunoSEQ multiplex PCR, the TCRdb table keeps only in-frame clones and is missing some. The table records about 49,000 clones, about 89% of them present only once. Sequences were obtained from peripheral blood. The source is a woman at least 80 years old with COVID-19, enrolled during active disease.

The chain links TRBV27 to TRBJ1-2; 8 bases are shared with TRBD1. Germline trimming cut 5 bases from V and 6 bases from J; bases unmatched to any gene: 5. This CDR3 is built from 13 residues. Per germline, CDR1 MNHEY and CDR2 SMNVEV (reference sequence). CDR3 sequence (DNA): TGTGCCAGCAGTCCCCGGACAGGGAATGGCTACACCTTC. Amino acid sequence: CASSPRTGNGYTF.

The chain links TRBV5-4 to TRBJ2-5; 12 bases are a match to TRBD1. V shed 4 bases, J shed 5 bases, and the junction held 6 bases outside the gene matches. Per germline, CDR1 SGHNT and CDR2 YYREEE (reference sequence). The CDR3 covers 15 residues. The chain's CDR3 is CASSVGTGGGETQYF. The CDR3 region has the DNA TGTGCCAGCAGCGTCGGGACAGGGGGCGGGGAGACCCAGTACTTC. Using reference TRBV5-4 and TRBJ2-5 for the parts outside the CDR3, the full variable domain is ETGVTQSPTHLIKTRGQQVTLRCSSQSGHNTVSWYQQALGQGPQFIFQYYREEENGRGNFPPRFSGLQFPNYSSELNVNALELDDSALYLCASSVGTGGGETQYFGPGTRLLVL.

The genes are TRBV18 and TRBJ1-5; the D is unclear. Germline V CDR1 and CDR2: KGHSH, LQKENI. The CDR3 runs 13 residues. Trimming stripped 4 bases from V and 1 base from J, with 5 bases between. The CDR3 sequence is CASSQQSNQPQHF. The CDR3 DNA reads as TGTGCCAGCTCACAACAGAGCAATCAGCCCCAGCATTTT.

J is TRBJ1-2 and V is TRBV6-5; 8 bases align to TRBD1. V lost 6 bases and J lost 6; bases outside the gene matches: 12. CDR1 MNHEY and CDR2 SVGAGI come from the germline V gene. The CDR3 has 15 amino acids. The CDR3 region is CASRHERTGWNGYTF. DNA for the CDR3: TGTGCCAGCAGACATGAGAGGACAGGGTGGAATGGCTACACCTTC.

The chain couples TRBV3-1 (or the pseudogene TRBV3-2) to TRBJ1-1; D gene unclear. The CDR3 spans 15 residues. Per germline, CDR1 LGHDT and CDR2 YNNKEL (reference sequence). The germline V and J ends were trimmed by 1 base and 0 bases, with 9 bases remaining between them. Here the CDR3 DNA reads TGTGCCAGCAGCCAAGGTTCCCTTTTGAACACTGAAGCTTTCTTT. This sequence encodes CASSQGSLLNTEAFF.